The 18 T cell receptor beta chains reported below all come from one sample, sequenced in a study of blood T cell repertoires in COVID-19. Profiling relied on immunoSEQ multiplex PCR, and the TCRdb table lists in-frame clones only, not all of them. The data hold some 350,000 clones, with approximately 89% observed a single time. The specimen sequenced was PBMCs or T cells enriched from blood (not recorded which). The receptors stem from a man in his thirties or forties who had recovered from COVID-19.

The rearrangement uses TRBV5-6 and TRBJ1-2; D is uncertain. The length of the CDR3 is 14 residues. Trimming removed 1 base from V and 6 bases from J, with 13 bases in between. The germline gives CDR1 SGHDT, CDR2 YYEEEE. CDR3 DNA: TGTGCCAGCAGCTTGCCCGACATTCCGGATGGCTACACCTTC. This gives the protein CASSLPDIPDGYTF.

The chain couples TRBV7-8 to TRBJ2-7, with a weak D call TRBD2 (5 bases). From germline, CDR1 is SGHVS and CDR2 FQNEAQ. The CDR3 totals 14 residues. V lost 5 bases and J lost 1, with 12 bases in between. The CDR3 DNA sequence: TGTGCCAGCAGCCCGCTAGCTGGGTCCTACGAGCAGTACTTC. It specifies CASSPLAGSYEQYF.

V gene TRBV24-1 combines with J gene TRBJ2-3; 10 bases are shared with TRBD2. The germline gives CDR1 KGHDR, CDR2 SFDVKD. Unmatched junction bases numbered 10, after V lost 5 bases and J lost 6 bases. This CDR3 contains 16 residues. The CDR3 spells CATSGRASGGRDTQYF. In DNA form, the CDR3 reads TGTGCCACCAGTGGCCGTGCTAGCGGGGGACGCGATACGCAGTATTTT.

The V and J genes are TRBV28 and TRBJ2-5; 10 nucleotides match TRBD2. Per germline, CDR1 MDHEN and CDR2 SYDVKM. The trim removed 6 bases at V and 0 bases at J, leaving 13 bases unmatched. The length of the CDR3 is 18 residues. This CDR3 is CASSRGLASIVYQETQYF. In DNA form, the CDR3 reads TGTGCCAGCAGCAGGGGACTAGCGTCCATAGTGTACCAAGAGACCCAGTACTTC.

The chain couples TRBV5-1 to TRBJ2-5; the D gene is possibly TRBD2 (5 bases). This CDR3 has 15 residues. V was shortened by 0 bases and J by 2 bases, with 11 bases between the two germline ends. Germline CDR1 and CDR2: SGHRS and YFSETQ. CDR3 amino acids: CASSLARAEQETQYF. DNA for the CDR3: TGCGCCAGCAGCTTGGCGAGGGCGGAGCAAGAGACCCAGTACTTC.

V is TRBV5-1 and J is TRBJ2-7, with 10 bases identical to TRBD1. Germline CDR1 and CDR2: SGHRS and YFSETQ. V dropped 0 bases and J dropped 1; count of bases not matched to a gene: 4. This CDR3 is built from 16 residues. The CDR3 reads CASSLARTGGSYEQYF. CDR3 sequence (DNA): TGCGCCAGCAGCTTGGCCAGGACAGGGGGATCCTACGAGCAGTACTTC.

This clone has only one observation. The V call is TRBV14, the J call TRBJ1-4; TRBD1 might be the D (6 bases). The V gene's germline CDR1 is SGHDN and CDR2 FVKESK. The CDR3 has 14 amino acids. The germline V and J ends were trimmed by 0 bases and 6 bases, with 8 bases remaining between them. The CDR3 DNA is TGTGCCAGCAGCCAAGACCCAGGGGATGAAAAACTGTTTTTT. Its protein is CASSQDPGDEKLFF. Based on the CDR3 plus reference TRBV14 and TRBJ1-4, the full variable domain is EAGVTQFPSHSVIEKGQTVTLRCDPISGHDNLYWYRRVMGKEIKFLLHFVKESKQDESGMPNNRFLAERTGGTYSTLKVQPAELEDSGVYFCASSQDPGDEKLFFGSGTQLSVL.

DNA of the CDR3: TGTGCCAGCTCACGAAACAGGGAGCCCTCTGGAAACACCATATATTTT. As protein: CASSRNREPSGNTIYF. The chain carries TRBV18 and TRBJ1-3; D possibly corresponds to TRBD1 (6 bases). CDR1 is KGHSH and CDR2 is LQKENI in the germline V gene. The CDR3 totals 16 residues. Trimming left V 4 bases short and J 0 bases short, with 13 bases between. The complete variable domain, with remaining parts taken from reference TRBV18 and TRBJ1-3, reads NAGVMQNPRHLVRRRGQEARLRCSPMKGHSHVYWYRQLPEEGLKFMVYLQKENIIDESGMPKERFSAEFPKEGPSILRIQQVVRGDSAAYFCASSRNREPSGNTIYFGEGSWLTVV.

This rearrangement joins TRBV27 to TRBJ2-5; D gene ambiguous. V lost 5 bases to trimming and J lost 2 bases, with 6 bases between them. The CDR3 totals 12 residues. Germline CDR1 is MNHEY and CDR2 is SMNVEV (reference sequence). The CDR3 coding sequence is TGTGCCAGCAGTCCTCGTCAAGAGACCCAGTACTTC. Protein sequence: CASSPRQETQYF.

The rearrangement links TRBV19 to TRBJ1-1; the D is unclear. V was pared by 10 bases and J by 10 bases, with 22 bases between. This CDR3 is built from 13 residues. CDR1 and CDR2 (germline): LNHDA, SQIVND (reference sequence). CDR3 amino acids: CATRSGRLVGAFF. For the CDR3, the DNA is TGTGCCACCCGATCGGGTCGCTTAGTCGGAGCTTTCTTT.

V is TRBV5-4 and J is TRBJ1-2, with D perhaps matching TRBD1 (6 bases). This CDR3 is built from 12 residues. V was clipped by 6 bases and J by 6 bases, with 12 bases between them. The germline V gene encodes CDR1 SGHNT and CDR2 YYREEE (reference sequence). Here the CDR3 DNA reads TGTGCCAGCAACTCGGACAGAGATGGCTACACCTTC. It encodes CASNSDRDGYTF.

This clone has at least ten counts. The genes are TRBV27 and TRBJ2-1; 8 bases agree with TRBD1. V lost 3 bases, J lost 15 bases, and 7 bases stayed unmatched. Per germline, CDR1 MNHEY and CDR2 SMNVEV (reference sequence). There are 12 residues in the CDR3. CDR3 in DNA: TGTGCCAGCAGTTTTACCGGACAGGGTCTGTTCTTC. Its translation is CASSFTGQGLFF.

The gene calls are TRBV6-4 and TRBJ1-1; perhaps TRBD1 as D (5 bases). Trimming shortened V by 5 bases and J by 2 bases, and 9 bases separated the two germline ends. Germline CDR1 and CDR2: MRHNA and SNTAGT. This CDR3 has 13 amino acids. Written as DNA, the CDR3 is TGTGCCAGCAGTTTACAGGCAAACACTGAAGCTTTCTTT. Protein product: CASSLQANTEAFF.

V usage is TRBV19 and J usage is TRBJ1-1; TRBD1 is a possible D gene (5 bases). This CDR3 region has 14 residues. Germline CDR1 and CDR2: LNHDA and SQIVND (reference sequence). Trimming left V 7 bases short and J 6 bases short, with 18 bases between. The CDR3 nucleotides read TGTGCCAGTAAGATGGGACGCGGGGGAGCTGAAGCTTTCTTT. This sequence encodes CASKMGRGGAEAFF. Together with reference TRBV19 and TRBJ1-1, the CDR3 gives the full variable domain: DGGITQSPKYLFRKEGQNVTLSCEQNLNHDAMYWYRQDPGQGLRLIYYSQIVNDFQKGDIAEGYSVSREKKESFPLTVTSAQKNPTAFYLCASKMGRGGAEAFFGQGTRLTVV.

This clone appeared a few times. The chain recombines TRBV29-1 with TRBJ2-3; TRBD2 matches at 13 bases. J lost 0 bases, V lost 6 bases, and 0 bases had no gene match. Looked up from germline, CDR1 is SQVTM and CDR2 is ANQGSEA. This CDR3 comprises 14 residues. DNA of the CDR3: TGCAGCGTGGGACTAGCGGGGAGCACAGATACGCAGTATTTT. This translates into CSVGLAGSTDTQYF.

This chain joins TRBV24-1 and TRBJ2-7; no definite D call. V dropped 3 bases and J dropped 5 bases, with 4 bases sitting between them. This CDR3 is built from 11 residues. CDR1 is KGHDR, CDR2 SFDVKD, per germline. CDR3 protein: CATSDGHEQYF. In DNA, the CDR3 is TGTGCCACCAGTGATGGCCACGAGCAGTACTTC.

This sequence joins TRBV21-1 and TRBJ2-7; TRBD2, as called in the table, went unchecked against the DNA. TRBV21-1 represents a pseudogene. The CDR3 is 13 residues long. CDR3 bases: TGTGCCAGCAGCAAAACGAGGTACTGGGAGCAGTACTTC. Protein product: CASSKTRYWEQYF.

The chain has TRBV5-5 and TRBJ2-7, with D hard to call. Germline V gene lookup returns CDR1 SGHKS and CDR2 YYEKEE (reference sequence). This CDR3 region has 14 residues. Trimming took 3 bases from V and 3 from J, leaving 13 bases between them. In nucleotides, the CDR3 is TGTGCCAGCAGCTGGGTCGACACCTTCTACGAGCAGTACTTC. Encoded protein: CASSWVDTFYEQYF.